The 2 T cell receptor beta chains listed next were all sequenced from one sample in a study of early T cells in non-severe SARS-CoV-2 infection. TCRdb processed the 5' RACE reads anew with MiXCR; each CDR3 protein has one entry. The repertoire holds 30,000 or so distinct CDR3 sequences, with around 4.2% as singletons. The source material was whole blood. Receptors originate from an adult who was a healthcare worker with PCR-confirmed SARS-CoV-2 infection or an uninfected control (not recorded which).

This clonotype was recorded many times. The chain joins TRBV28 to TRBJ2-7; no definite D call. Per the germline V gene, CDR1 is MDHEN and CDR2 is SYDVKM. The length of the CDR3 is 13 residues. Between the trimmed V and J ends, which lost 9 bases and 4 bases, there was a span of 16 bases. Here the CDR3 reads CASQQFPGYEQYF. In DNA, the CDR3 is TGTGCCAGTCAACAGTTCCCCGGTTACGAGCAGTACTTC.

In this sample, this clonotype turned up many times. V gene TRBV6-2 or TRBV6-3 combines with J gene TRBJ2-1; D may be TRBD1 or TRBD2 (5 bases each). This CDR3 contains 15 residues. The V end lost 2 bases, the J end lost 3 bases, and 11 bases lay between the germline ends. The germline CDR1 and CDR2 sequences are MNHEY and SVGEGT. CDR3 sequence: CASSYIRGLYNEQFF. CDR3 DNA sequence: TGTGCCAGCAGTTACATTCGGGGCCTCTACAATGAGCAGTTCTTC.